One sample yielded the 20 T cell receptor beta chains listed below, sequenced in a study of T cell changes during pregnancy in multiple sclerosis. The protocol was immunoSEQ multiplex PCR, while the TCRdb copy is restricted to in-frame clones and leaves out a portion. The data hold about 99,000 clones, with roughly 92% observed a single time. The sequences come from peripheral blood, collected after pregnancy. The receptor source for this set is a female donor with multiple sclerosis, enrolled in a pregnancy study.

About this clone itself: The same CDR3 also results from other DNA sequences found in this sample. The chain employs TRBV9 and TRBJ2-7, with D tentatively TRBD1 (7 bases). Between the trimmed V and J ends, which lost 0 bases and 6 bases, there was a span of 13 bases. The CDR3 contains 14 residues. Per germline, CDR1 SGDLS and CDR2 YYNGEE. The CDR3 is CASSVAYRGGEQYF. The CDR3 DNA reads TGTGCCAGCAGCGTAGCTTACAGGGGAGGCGAGCAGTACTTC.

CDR3 coding DNA: TGTGCCAGCAGCTTGGCAGAGCGGGGCTATGGCTACACCTTC. This gives the protein CASSLAERGYGYTF. The V and J genes are TRBV7-2 and TRBJ1-2; D not certain. This CDR3 contains 14 residues. Germline loops: CDR1 SGHTA, CDR2 FQGNSA. V dropped 3 bases and J dropped 4 bases, with 12 bases sitting between them.

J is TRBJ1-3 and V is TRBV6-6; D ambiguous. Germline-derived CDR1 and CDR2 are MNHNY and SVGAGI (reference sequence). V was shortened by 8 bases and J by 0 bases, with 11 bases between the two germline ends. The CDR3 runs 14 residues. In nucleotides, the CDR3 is TGTGCCAGCTCTTCAGGCAACTCTGGAAACACCATATATTTT. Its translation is CASSSGNSGNTIYF.

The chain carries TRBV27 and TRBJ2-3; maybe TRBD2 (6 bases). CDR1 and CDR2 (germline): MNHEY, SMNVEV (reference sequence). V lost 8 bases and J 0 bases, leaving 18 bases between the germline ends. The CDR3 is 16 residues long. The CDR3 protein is CASQLRDFPSTDTQYF. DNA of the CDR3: TGTGCCAGCCAACTGAGGGACTTCCCTAGCACAGATACGCAGTATTTT.

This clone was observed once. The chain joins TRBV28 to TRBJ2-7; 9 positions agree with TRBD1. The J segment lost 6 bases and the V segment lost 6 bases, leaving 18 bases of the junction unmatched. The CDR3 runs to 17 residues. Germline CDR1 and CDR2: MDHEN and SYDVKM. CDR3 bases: TGTGCCAGCAGACCCCTCACTACAGGGGGCGTCGGTACCGAGCAGTACTTC. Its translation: CASRPLTTGGVGTEQYF.

The CDR3 nucleotides read TGTGCCAGCAGCTTACGGGACAATGAGCAGTTCTTC. Translating it yields CASSLRDNEQFF. The genes are TRBV7-8 and TRBJ2-1; unclear D gene. The CDR3 is 12 amino acids. V lost 2 bases and J 5 bases, leaving 4 bases between the germline ends. The germline CDR1 and CDR2 sequences are SGHVS and FQNEAQ.

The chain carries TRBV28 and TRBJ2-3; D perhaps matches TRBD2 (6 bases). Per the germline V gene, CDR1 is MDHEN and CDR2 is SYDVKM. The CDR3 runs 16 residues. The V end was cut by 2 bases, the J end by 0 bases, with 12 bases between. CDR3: CASSLDLGGSTDTQYF. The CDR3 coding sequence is TGTGCCAGCAGTTTAGACCTCGGGGGAAGCACAGATACGCAGTATTTT.

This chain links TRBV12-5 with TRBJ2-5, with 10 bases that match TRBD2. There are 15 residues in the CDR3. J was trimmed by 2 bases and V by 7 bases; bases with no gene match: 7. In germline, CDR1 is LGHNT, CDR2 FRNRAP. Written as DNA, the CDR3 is TGTGCTAGTGCCATGGGACTAGCGTCTCAAGAGACCCAGTACTTC. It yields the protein CASAMGLASQETQYF.

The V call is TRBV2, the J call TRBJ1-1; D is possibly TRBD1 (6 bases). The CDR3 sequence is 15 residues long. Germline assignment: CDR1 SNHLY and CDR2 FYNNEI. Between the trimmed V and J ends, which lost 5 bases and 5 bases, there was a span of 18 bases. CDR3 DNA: TGTGCCAGCAGTTTTCACGCTGCGAGGGGGACTGAAGCTTTCTTT. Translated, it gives CASSFHAARGTEAFF.

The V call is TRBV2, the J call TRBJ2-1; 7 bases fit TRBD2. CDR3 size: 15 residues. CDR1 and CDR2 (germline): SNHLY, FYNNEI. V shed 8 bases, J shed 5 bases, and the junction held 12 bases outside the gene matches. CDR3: CASSMRALADNEQFF. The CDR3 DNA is TGTGCCAGCTCTATGAGGGCCCTAGCGGACAATGAGCAGTTCTTC.

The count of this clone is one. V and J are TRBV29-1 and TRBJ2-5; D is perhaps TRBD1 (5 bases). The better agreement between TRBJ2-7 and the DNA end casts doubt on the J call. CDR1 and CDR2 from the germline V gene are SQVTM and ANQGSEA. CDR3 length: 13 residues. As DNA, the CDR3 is TGCAGCTCCTCTGGCAGGGACTCCTACGAGCAGTACTTC. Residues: CSSSGRDSYEQYF.

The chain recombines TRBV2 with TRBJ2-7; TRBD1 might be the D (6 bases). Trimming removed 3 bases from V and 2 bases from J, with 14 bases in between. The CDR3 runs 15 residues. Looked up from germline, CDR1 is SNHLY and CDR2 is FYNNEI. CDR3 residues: CASSEGTLTTYEQYF. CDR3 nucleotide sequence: TGTGCCAGCAGTGAGGGGACACTCACCACCTACGAGCAGTACTTC.

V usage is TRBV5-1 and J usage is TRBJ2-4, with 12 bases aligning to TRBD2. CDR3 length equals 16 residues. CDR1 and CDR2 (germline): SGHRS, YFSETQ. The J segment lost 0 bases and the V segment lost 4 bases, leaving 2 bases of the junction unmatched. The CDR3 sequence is CASSGGLAGAKNIQYF. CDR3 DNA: TGCGCCAGCAGCGGGGGACTAGCGGGAGCCAAAAACATTCAGTACTTC.

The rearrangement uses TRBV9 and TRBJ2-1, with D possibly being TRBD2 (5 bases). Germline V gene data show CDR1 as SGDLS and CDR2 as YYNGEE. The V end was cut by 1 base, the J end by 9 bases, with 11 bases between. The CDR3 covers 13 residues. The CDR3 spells CASSVLRGGEQFF. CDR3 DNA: TGTGCCAGCAGCGTACTTCGGGGTGGTGAGCAGTTCTTC.

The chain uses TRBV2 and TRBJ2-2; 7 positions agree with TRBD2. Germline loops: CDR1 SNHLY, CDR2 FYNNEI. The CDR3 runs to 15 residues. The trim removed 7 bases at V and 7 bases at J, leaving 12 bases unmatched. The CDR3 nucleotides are TGTGCCAGCAAAGGAAACACGGGGGAGGGCGGGGAGCTGTTTTTT. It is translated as CASKGNTGEGGELFF.

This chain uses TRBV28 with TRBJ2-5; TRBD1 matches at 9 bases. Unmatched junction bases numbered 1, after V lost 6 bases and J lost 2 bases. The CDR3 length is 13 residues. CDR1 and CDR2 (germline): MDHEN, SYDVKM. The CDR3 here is CASRGQGQETQYF. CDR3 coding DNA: TGTGCCAGCAGGGGACAGGGACAAGAGACCCAGTACTTC.

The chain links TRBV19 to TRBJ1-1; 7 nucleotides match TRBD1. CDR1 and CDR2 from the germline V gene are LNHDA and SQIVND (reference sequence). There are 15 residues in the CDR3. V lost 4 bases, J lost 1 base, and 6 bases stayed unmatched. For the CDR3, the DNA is TGTGCCAGTAGTACACAGGGGATACCGAACACTGAAGCTTTCTTT. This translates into CASSTQGIPNTEAFF.

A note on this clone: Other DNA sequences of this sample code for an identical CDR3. CDR3 loop: CASSVAGATEAFF. The CDR3 bases are TGTGCCAGCAGCGTGGCAGGGGCCACTGAAGCTTTCTTT. The gene calls are TRBV9 and TRBJ1-1, with D possibly being TRBD1 (6 bases). In germline, CDR1 is SGDLS, CDR2 YYNGEE. This CDR3 has 13 amino acids. V was shortened by 2 bases and J by 4 bases, with 9 bases between the two germline ends.

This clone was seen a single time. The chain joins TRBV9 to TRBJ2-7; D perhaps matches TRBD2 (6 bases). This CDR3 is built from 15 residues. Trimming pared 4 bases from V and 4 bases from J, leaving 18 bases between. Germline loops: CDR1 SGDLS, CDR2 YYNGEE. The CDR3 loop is CASSPLEGRLYEQYF. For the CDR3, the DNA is TGTGCCAGCAGCCCCCTTGAGGGGAGGCTGTACGAGCAGTACTTC.

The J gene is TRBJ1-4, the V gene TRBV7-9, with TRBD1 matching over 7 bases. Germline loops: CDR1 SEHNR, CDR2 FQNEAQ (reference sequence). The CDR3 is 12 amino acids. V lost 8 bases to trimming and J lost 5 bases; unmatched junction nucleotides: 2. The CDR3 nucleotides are TGTGCCAGCCTGGGACAGAATGAAAAACTGTTTTTT. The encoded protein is CASLGQNEKLFF.